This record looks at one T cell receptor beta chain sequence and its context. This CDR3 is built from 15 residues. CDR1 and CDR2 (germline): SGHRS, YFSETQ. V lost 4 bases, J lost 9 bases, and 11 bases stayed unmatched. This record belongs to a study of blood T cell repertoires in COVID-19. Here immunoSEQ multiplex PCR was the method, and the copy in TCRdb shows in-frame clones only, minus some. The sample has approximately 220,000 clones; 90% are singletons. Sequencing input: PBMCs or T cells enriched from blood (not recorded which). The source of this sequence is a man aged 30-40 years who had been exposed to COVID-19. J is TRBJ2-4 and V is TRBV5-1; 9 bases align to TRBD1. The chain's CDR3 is CASSPDRRDRAIQYF. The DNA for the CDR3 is TGCGCCAGCAGCCCGGATCGTCGGGACAGGGCCATTCAGTACTTC.